The sample holds a few counts of the clone carrying this T cell receptor beta chain. Germline V gene sequence: CDR1 SGHTA, CDR2 FQGTGA. The CDR3 extends over 17 amino acids. V dropped 5 bases and J dropped 0 bases, with 18 bases sitting between them. Bulk TCR libraries were made with methods that had been previously described and with listed TCR primers. TCRdb reanalysed the PCR reads using MiXCR and keeps one entry per CDR3 protein. This sample has about 640,000 distinct CDR3 sequences, with approximately 20% found just once. This sample stems from a study of molecular identifiers for immune sequencing clone quantification.

The receptor's source is a human donor in good health. Some libraries in this study had Jurkat cell RNA spiked in. Sequenced sample: naive CD8+ T cells from blood, with Jurkat cell RNA spiked in. Stated subset: FACS-sorted CD8+CD4-CCR7+CD45RA+ naive T cells. The V and J genes are TRBV7-3 and TRBJ2-3; D is unclear. CDR3 in DNA: TGTGCCAGCAGCCCTGAAAGCTTCGCGTTTAGCACAGATACGCAGTATTTT. Translating it yields CASSPESFAFSTDTQYF.